This T cell receptor beta chain emerged from a study of metastatic and nonmetastatic thyroid tumors. Treatment of any kind had been given to no patient before thyroid surgery. Germline V CDR1 and CDR2: MDHEN, SYDVKM. Trimming cost V 4 bases and J 0 bases; bases outside gene matches: 4. This CDR3 comprises 15 residues. As handled by the study authors: The distant-metastasis classifier for papillary thyroid cancer was built from CDR3 differences across clinicopathological groups. TCRdb re-clonotyped the PCR reads via MiXCR. These V and J calls are TCRdb output, not the study's own analysis. The sample has roughly 72,000 clones, 18% seen once.

Sequenced sample: blood. This TCR derives from a female donor with papillary thyroid cancer or a benign thyroid nodule (not recorded which). Some clones in this sample may be carry-over from other donors' samples. J is TRBJ2-7 and V is TRBV28; 9 positions agree with TRBD2. CDR3 protein: CASSSPSGASYEQYF. The CDR3 coding sequence is TGTGCCAGCAGTTCTCCTAGCGGGGCCTCCTACGAGCAGTACTTC. Using reference TRBV28 and TRBJ2-7 for the parts outside the CDR3, the full variable domain is DVKVTQSSRYLVKRTGEKVFLECVQDMDHENMFWYRQDPGLGLRLIYFSYDVKMKEKGDIPEGYSVSREKKERFSLILESASTNQTSMYLCASSSPSGASYEQYFGPGTRLTVT.